This TCR beta chain was recovered during a study of blood T cell repertoires in COVID-19. Study details: Donors in the United States, Italy and Spain gave samples during acute or convalescent COVID-19. Sample material is recorded as cDNA or gDNA derived from T cells, B-cell-depleted T cells, or PBMCs.

The CDR3 runs to 11 residues. Per the germline V gene, CDR1 is SNHLY and CDR2 is FYNNEI. V lost 6 bases to trimming and J lost 2 bases, with 2 bases between them. In the original analysis: It was from reference gene primer amplification that nucleated cell counts were estimated. The protocol was immunoSEQ multiplex PCR, while the TCRdb copy is restricted to in-frame clones and leaves out a portion. V, J and clone size were drawn from that table, and D and trimming were deduced from the DNA. This table holds tens of thousands of clones, roughly 91% found once. The sample holds a few counts of this clone.

This clonotype was sampled from a man in his fifties or sixties with active COVID-19. The specimen was peripheral blood. This chain joins TRBV2 and TRBJ2-1; no clear D gene. The DNA of the CDR3 is TGTGCCAGCAGCACCTACAATGAGCAGTTCTTC. Translating it yields CASSTYNEQFF. The variable domain in full, with the rest retrieved from reference TRBV2 and TRBJ2-1, is EPEVTQTPSHQVTQMGQEVILRCVPISNHLYFYWYRQILGQKVEFLVSFYNNEISEKSEIFDDQFSVERPDGSNFTLKIRSTKLEDSAMYFCASSTYNEQFFGPGTRLTVL.